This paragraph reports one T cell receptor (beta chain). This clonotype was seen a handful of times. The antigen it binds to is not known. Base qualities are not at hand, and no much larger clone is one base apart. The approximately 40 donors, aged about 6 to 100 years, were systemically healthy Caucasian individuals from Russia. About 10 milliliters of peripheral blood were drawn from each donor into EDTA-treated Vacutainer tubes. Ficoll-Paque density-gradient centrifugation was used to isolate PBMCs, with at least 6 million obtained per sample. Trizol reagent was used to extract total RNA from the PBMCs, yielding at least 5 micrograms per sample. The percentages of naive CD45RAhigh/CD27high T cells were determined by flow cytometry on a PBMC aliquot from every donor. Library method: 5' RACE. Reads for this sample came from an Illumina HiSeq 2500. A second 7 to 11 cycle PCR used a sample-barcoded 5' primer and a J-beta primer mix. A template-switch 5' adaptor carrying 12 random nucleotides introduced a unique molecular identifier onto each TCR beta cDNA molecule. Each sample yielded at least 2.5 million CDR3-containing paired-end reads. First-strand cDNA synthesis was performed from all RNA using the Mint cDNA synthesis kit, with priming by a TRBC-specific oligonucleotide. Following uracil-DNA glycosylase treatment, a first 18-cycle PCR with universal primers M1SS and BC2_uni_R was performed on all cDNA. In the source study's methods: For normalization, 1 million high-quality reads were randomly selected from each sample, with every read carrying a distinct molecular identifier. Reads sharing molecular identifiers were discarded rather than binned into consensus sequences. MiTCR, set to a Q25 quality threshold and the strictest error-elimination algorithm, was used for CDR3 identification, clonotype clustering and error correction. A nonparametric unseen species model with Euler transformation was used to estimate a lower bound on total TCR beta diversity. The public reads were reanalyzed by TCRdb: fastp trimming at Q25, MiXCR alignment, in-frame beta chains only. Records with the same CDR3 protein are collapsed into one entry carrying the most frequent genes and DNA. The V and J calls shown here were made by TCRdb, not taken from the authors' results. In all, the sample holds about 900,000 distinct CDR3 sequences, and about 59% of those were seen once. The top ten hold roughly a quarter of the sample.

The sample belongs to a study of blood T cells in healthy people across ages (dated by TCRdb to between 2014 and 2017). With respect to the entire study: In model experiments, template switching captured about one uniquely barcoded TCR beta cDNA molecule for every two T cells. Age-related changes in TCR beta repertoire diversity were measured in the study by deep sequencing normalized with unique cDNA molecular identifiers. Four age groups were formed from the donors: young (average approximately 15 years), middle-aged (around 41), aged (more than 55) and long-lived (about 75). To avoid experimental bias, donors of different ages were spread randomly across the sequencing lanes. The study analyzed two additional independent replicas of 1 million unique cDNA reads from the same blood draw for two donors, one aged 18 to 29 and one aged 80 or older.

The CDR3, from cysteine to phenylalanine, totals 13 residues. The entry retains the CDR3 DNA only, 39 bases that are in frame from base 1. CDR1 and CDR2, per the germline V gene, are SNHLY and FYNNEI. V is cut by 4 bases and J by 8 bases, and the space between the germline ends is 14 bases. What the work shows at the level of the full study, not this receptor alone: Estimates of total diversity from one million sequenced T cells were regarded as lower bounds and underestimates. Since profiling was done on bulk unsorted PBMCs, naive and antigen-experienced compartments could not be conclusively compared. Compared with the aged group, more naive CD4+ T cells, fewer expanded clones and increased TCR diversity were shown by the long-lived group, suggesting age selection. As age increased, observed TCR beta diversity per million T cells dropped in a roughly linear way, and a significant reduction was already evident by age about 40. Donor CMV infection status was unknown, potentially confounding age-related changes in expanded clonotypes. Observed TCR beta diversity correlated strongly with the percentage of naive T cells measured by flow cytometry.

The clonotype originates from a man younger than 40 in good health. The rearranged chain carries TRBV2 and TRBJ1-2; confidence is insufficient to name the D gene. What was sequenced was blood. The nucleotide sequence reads TGTGCCAGCAGTGCGGGTCCAAGAGAGGGCTACACCTTC. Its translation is CASSAGPREGYTF. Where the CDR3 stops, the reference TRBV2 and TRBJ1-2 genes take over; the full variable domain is EPEVTQTPSHQVTQMGQEVILRCVPISNHLYFYWYRQILGQKVEFLVSFYNNEISEKSEIFDDQFSVERPDGSNFTLKIRSTKLEDSAMYFCASSAGPREGYTFGSGTRLTVV.